This T cell receptor beta chain comes out of a study of OX40 agonist ivuxolimab in advanced cancers. Whole-study context: Patients received the agonistic anti-OX40 (CD134) antibody ivuxolimab. Study-wide findings and caveats: In CD8+ T cells, expanded clones were on average more numerous than in CD4+. Dosing at 0.1 to 3.0 mg/kg was accompanied by clonal expansion of CD4+ and CD8+ blood T cells by week 6.

Baseline was the first blood sampling point, followed by cycle 4 day 1 and cycle 7 day 1. This CDR3 spans 13 amino acids. Germline V gene sequence: CDR1 SGHRS, CDR2 YFSETQ. V dropped 3 bases and J dropped 6 bases, with 10 bases sitting between them. The assay was immunoSEQ multiplex PCR, and TCRdb's table has in-frame clones only and misses some. The data contain about 36,000 clones, 60% to 80% of them singletons. In the case of this clone: Antigen unknown.

The sample was CD4+ or CD8+ T cells sorted from blood, taken in a trial of the OX40 agonist ivuxolimab. V is TRBV5-1 and J is TRBJ2-4, with D possibly TRBD1 on 5 matching bases. The sequence derives from an adult with an advanced solid tumor such as melanoma, head and neck, liver or kidney cancer. In DNA, the CDR3 is TGCGCCAGCAGCTCTTTCCAGGGAAACATTCAGTACTTC. Translated, it gives CASSSFQGNIQYF.